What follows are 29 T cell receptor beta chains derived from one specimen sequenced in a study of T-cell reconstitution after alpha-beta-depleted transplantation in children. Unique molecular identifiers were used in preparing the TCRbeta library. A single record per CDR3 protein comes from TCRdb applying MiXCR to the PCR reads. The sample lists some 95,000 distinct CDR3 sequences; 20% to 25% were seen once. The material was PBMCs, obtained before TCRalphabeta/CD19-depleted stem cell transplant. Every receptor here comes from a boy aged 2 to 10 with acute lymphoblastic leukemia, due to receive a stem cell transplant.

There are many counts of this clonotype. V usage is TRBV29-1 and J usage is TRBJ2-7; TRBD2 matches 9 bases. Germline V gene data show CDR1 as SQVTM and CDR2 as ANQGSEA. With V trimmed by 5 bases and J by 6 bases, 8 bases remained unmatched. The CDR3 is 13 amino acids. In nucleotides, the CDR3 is TGCAGCGTTTCTGGCGGGAGGGCCTCCGAGCAGTACTTC. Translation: CSVSGGRASEQYF.

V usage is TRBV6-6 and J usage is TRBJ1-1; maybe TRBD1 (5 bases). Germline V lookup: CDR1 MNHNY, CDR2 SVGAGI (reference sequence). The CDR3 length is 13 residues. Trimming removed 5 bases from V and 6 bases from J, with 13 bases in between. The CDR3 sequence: CASSGGIVAEAFF. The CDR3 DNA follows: TGTGCCAGCAGTGGGGGGATCGTGGCTGAAGCTTTCTTT.

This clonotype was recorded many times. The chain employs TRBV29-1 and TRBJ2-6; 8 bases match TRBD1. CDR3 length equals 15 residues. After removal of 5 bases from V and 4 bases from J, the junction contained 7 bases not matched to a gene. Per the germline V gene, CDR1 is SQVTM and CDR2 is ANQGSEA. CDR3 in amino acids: CSVPQGAHGANVLTF. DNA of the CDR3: TGCAGCGTTCCTCAGGGGGCGCACGGGGCCAACGTCCTGACTTTC.

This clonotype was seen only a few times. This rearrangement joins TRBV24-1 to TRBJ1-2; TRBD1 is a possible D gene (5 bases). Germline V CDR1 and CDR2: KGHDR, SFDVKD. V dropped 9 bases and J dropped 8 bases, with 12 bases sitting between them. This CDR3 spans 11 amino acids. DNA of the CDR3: TGTGCCACCCGGGACGAGGAGGGCTACACCTTC. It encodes CATRDEEGYTF.

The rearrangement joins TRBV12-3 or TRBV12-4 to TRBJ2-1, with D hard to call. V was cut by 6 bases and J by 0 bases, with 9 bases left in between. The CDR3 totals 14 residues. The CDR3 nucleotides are TGTGCCAGCAGGACTCAGAGCTCCTACAATGAGCAGTTCTTC. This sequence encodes CASRTQSSYNEQFF.

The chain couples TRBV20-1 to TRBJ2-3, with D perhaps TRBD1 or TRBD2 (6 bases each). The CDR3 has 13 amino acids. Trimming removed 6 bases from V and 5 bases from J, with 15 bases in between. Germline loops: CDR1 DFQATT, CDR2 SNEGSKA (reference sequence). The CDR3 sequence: CSAGVEGGDTQYF. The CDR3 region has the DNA TGCAGTGCGGGGGTAGAGGGGGGAGATACGCAGTATTTT.

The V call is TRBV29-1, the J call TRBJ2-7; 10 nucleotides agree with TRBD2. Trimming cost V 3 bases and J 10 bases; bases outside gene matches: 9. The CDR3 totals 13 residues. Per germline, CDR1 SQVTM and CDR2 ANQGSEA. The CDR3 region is CSVERTSGGPQYF. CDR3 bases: TGCAGCGTTGAGAGGACTAGCGGAGGGCCACAGTACTTC.

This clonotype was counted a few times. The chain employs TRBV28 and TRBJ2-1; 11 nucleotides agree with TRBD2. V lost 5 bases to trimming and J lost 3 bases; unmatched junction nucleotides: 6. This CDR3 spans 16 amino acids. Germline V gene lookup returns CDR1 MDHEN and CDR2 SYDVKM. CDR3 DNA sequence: TGTGCCAGCAGTACGGGACTAGCGGATTACTACAATGAGCAGTTCTTC. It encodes CASSTGLADYYNEQFF.

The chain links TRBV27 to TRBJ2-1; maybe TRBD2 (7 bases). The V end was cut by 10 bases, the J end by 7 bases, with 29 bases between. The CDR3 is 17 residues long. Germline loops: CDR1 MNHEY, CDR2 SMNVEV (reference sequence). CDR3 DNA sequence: TGTGCCACTAAGGGGAGGGGGGGCCCTTTTTTGGGGAATGAGCAGTTCTTC. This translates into CATKGRGGPFLGNEQFF.

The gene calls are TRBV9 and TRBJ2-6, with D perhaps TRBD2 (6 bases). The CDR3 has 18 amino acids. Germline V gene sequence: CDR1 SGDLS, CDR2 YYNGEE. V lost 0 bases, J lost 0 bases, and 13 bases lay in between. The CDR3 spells CASSVGGGASSGANVLTF. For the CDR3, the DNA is TGTGCCAGCAGCGTAGGCGGAGGGGCTAGCTCTGGGGCCAACGTCCTGACTTTC.

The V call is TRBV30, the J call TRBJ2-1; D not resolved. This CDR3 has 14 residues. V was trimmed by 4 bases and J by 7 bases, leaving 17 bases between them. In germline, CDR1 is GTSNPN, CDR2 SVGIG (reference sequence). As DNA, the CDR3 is TGTGCCTGGACACCCTTCGTCCTTCTAAATGAGCAGTTCTTC. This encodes CAWTPFVLLNEQFF.

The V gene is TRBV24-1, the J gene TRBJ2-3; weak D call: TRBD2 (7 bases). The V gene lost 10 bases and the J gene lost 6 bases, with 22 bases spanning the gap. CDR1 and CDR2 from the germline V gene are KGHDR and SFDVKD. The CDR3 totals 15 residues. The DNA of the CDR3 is TGTGCCACAACTCCGGGGGCGGGAGCCGGGGATACGCAGTATTTT. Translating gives CATTPGAGAGDTQYF.

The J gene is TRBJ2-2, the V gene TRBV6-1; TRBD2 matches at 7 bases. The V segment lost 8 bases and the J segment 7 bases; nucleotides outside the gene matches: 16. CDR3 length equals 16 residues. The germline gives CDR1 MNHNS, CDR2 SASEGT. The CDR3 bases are TGTGCCAGCGGCTCTAGCGGCCGGTCTACGGGCGGGGAGCTGTTTTTT. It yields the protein CASGSSGRSTGGELFF.

The CDR3 DNA follows: TGTGCCAGCAGCCAAGACCCCTCCCGGACTAGTTTGAACATTCAGTACTTC. This codes for CASSQDPSRTSLNIQYF. The gene calls are TRBV4-2 and TRBJ2-4; 7 positions match TRBD2. Germline V gene sequence: CDR1 LGHNA, CDR2 YNFKEQ. The CDR3 is 17 amino acids. Trimming removed 0 bases from V and 7 bases from J; junction bases left unmatched: 12.

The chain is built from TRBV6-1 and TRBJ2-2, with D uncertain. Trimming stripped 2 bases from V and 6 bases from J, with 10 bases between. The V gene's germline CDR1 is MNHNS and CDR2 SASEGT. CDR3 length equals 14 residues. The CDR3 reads CASSEPWRSGELFF. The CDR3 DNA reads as TGTGCCAGCAGTGAACCGTGGAGATCCGGGGAGCTGTTTTTT.

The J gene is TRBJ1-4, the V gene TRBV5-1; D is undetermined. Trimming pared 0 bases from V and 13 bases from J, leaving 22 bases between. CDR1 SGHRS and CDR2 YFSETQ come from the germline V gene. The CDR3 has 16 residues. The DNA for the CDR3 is TGCGCCAGCAGCTTGGATCCCGGGCATCTAACCGATGGACTGTTTTTT. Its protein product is CASSLDPGHLTDGLFF. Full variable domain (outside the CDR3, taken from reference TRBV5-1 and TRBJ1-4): KAGVTQTPRYLIKTRGQQVTLSCSPISGHRSVSWYQQTPGQGLQFLFEYFSETQRNKGNFPGRFSGRQFSNSRSEMNVSTLELGDSALYLCASSLDPGHLTDGLFFGSGTQLSVL.

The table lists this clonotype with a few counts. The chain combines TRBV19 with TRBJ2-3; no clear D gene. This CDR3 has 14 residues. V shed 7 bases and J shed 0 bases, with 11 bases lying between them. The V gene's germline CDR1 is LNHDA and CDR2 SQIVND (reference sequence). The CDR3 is CASKRRSSTDTQYF. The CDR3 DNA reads TGTGCCAGTAAGCGCAGGTCTAGCACAGATACGCAGTATTTT.

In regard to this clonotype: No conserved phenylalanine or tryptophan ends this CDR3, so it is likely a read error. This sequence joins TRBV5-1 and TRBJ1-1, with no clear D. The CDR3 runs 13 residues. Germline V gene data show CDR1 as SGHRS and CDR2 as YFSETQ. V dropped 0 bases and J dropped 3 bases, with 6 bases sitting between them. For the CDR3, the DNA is TGCGCCAGCAGCTTGGGGGGTGACACTGAAGCTTTCCTT. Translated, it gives CASSLGGDTEAFL.

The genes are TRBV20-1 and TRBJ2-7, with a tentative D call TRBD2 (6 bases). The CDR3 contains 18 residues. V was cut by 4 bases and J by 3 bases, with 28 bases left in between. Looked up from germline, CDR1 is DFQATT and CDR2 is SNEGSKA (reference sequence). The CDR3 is CSATWGRSPTPFFYEQYF. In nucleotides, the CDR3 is TGCAGTGCTACCTGGGGGAGGAGCCCGACGCCCTTTTTCTACGAGCAGTACTTC.

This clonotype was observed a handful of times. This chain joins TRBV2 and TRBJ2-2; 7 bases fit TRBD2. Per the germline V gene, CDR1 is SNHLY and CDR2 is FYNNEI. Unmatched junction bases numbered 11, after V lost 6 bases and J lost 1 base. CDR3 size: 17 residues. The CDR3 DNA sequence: TGTGCCAGCAGATCCCCTAGCGGAGGTGGGAACACCGGGGAGCTGTTTTTT. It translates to CASRSPSGGGNTGELFF.

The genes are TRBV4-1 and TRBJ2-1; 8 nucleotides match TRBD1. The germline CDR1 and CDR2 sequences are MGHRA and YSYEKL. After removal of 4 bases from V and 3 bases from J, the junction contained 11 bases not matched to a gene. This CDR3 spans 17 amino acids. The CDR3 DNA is TGCGCCAGCAGCCCAATCGGAGGGACAGGAGACTACAATGAGCAGTTCTTC. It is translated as CASSPIGGTGDYNEQFF.

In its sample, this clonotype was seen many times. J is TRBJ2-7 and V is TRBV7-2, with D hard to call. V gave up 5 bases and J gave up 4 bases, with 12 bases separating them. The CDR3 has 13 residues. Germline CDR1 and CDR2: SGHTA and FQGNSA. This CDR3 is CASSPRVQYEQYF. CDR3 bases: TGTGCCAGCAGCCCCCGGGTCCAATACGAGCAGTACTTC.

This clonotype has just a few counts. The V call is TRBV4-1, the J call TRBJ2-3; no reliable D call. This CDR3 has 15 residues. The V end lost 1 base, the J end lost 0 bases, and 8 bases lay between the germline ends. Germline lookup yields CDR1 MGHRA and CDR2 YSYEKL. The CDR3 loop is CASSQVAASTDTQYF. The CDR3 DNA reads TGCGCCAGCAGCCAAGTGGCGGCTAGCACAGATACGCAGTATTTT.

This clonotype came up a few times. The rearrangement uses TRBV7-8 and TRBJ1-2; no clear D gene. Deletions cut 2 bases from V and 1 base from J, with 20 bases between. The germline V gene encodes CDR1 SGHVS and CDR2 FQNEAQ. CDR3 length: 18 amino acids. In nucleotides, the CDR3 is TGTGCCAGCAGCTTACTCTGGGCACCCCTCGTGGATAACTATGGCTACACCTTC. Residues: CASSLLWAPLVDNYGYTF.

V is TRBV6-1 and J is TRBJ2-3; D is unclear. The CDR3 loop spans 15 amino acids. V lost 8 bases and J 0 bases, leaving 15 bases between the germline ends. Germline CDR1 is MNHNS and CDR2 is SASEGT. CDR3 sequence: CASGRLGTSTDTQYF. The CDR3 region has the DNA TGTGCCAGCGGACGGCTAGGAACTAGCACAGATACGCAGTATTTT.

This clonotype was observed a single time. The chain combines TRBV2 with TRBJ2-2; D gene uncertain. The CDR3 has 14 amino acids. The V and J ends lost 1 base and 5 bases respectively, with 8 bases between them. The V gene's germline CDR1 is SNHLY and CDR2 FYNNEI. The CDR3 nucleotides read TGTGCCAGCAGTGAAGGAGGCCGTACCGGGGAGCTGTTTTTT. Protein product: CASSEGGRTGELFF.

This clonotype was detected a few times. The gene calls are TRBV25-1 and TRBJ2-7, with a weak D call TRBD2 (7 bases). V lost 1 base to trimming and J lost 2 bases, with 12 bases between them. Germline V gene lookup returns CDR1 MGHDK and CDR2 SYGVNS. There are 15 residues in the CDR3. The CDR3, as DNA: TGTGCCAGCAGTGAATTTGGGGGGGGCGCCTACGAGCAGTACTTC. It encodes CASSEFGGGAYEQYF.

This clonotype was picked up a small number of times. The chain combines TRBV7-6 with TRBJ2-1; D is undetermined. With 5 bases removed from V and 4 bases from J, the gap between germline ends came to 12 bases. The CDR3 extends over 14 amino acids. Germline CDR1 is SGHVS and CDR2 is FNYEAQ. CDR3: CASSPDGLYNEQFF. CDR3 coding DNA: TGTGCCAGCAGCCCCGACGGGCTTTACAATGAGCAGTTCTTC.

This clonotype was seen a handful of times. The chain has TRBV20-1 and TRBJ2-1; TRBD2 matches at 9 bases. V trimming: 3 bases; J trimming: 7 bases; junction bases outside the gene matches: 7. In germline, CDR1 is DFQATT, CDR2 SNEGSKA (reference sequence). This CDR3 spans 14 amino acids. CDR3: CSASKGTSPNEQFF. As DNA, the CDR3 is TGCAGTGCTAGTAAAGGGACTAGCCCAAATGAGCAGTTCTTC.